Following are 13 T cell receptor beta chains from one sample sequenced in a study of shared clonotypes between healthy human individuals. Method: immunoSEQ multiplex PCR; TCRdb's copy keeps in-frame clones and lacks some. Among approximately 2,300,000 clones listed, approximately 90% were seen once. Material: naive CD4+ T cells from PBMCs. The subset here: CD45RA+ positively selected. These receptors all come from a young man in good health. Some clones in this sample may be carry-over from other donors' samples.

V and J are TRBV21-1 and TRBJ2-7; no check of the table's D call, TRBD2, against the DNA was made. TRBV21-1 is labeled a pseudogene. The CDR3 covers 16 residues. In DNA, the CDR3 is TGTGCCAGCACCGTTCCCGTCCCGACGCGGCCCTACGAGCAGTACTTC. Translating gives CASTVPVPTRPYEQYF.

The CDR3 spells CATSSAPRSYEQYF. The CDR3 DNA sequence: TGTGCCACCAGCAGTGCTCCGCGTAGCTACGAGCAGTACTTC. The rearrangement links TRBV15 to TRBJ2-7; D is undetermined. CDR3 length equals 14 residues. Germline loops: CDR1 LNHNV, CDR2 YYDKDF (reference sequence). V lost 3 bases to trimming and J lost 3 bases, with 12 bases between them. Full variable domain (outside the CDR3, taken from reference TRBV15 and TRBJ2-7): DAMVIQNPRYQVTQFGKPVTLSCSQTLNHNVMYWYQQKSSQAPKLLFHYYDKDFNNEADTPDNFQSRRPNTSFCFLDIRSPGLGDTAMYLCATSSAPRSYEQYFGPGTRLTVT.

This clone occurred once. The J gene is TRBJ1-1, the V gene TRBV28; D unclear. Trimming cost V 8 bases and J 6 bases, with 16 bases left between them. The CDR3 runs to 13 residues. Per germline, CDR1 MDHEN and CDR2 SYDVKM. The CDR3 DNA is TGTGCCAGCTCAACGGCGGGGAGGGCTGAAGCTTTCTTT. It yields the protein CASSTAGRAEAFF.

The chain combines TRBV4-2 with TRBJ1-5; 7 bases match TRBD1. CDR1 is LGHNA and CDR2 is YNFKEQ in the germline V gene. This CDR3 spans 18 amino acids. The ends lost 0 bases at V and 4 bases at J; junction bases unmatched: 12. The CDR3 nucleotides are TGTGCCAGCAGCCAAGATTGGGGAAGACAGGGCTGGAATCAGCCCCAGCATTTT. It is translated as CASSQDWGRQGWNQPQHF.

The chain couples TRBV28 to TRBJ2-4; unclear D gene. Trimming removed 5 bases from V and 0 bases from J, with 20 bases in between. The CDR3 covers 18 residues. Germline assignment: CDR1 MDHEN and CDR2 SYDVKM. The CDR3 DNA follows: TGTGCCAGCAGTCCGTCGGTGCGGTATTCCGGAGCCAAAAACATTCAGTACTTC. Translating it yields CASSPSVRYSGAKNIQYF.

This chain joins TRBV10-2 and TRBJ2-3; 7 bases align to TRBD2. Germline V gives CDR1 WSHSY, CDR2 SAAADI. The V and J ends lost 8 bases and 6 bases, in that order; junction bases with no gene match: 8. The CDR3 runs to 13 residues. CDR3 sequence reads: CASRSAGVDTQYF. Here the CDR3 DNA reads TGCGCCAGCCGCTCCGCGGGAGTGGATACGCAGTATTTT.

This rearrangement joins TRBV25-1 to TRBJ2-1; D gene ambiguous. Trimming stripped 1 base from V and 1 base from J, with 14 bases between. CDR3 length: 17 residues. Germline values: CDR1 MGHDK, CDR2 SYGVNS. The chain's CDR3 is CASSESLSMSSYNEQFF. CDR3 bases: TGTGCCAGCAGTGAATCCCTTAGCATGAGTTCCTACAATGAGCAGTTCTTC. Full variable domain (remainder filled in from reference TRBV25-1 and TRBJ2-1): EADIYQTPRYLVIGTGKKITLECSQTMGHDKMYWYQQDPGMELHLIHYSYGVNSTEKGDLSSESTVSRIRTEHFPLTLESARPSHTSQYLCASSESLSMSSYNEQFFGPGTRLTVL.

This chain connects TRBV19 to TRBJ1-2, with 12 bases lining up with TRBD1. Germline V gene data show CDR1 as LNHDA and CDR2 as SQIVND (reference sequence). The trim removed 7 bases at V and 1 base at J, leaving 10 bases unmatched. This CDR3 has 17 amino acids. DNA for the CDR3: TGTGCCAGTACCGACCGCGGGACAGGGGGCGTTAACTATGGCTACACCTTC. Its protein product is CASTDRGTGGVNYGYTF. The full variable domain, its missing parts supplied by reference TRBV19 and TRBJ1-2, is DGGITQSPKYLFRKEGQNVTLSCEQNLNHDAMYWYRQDPGQGLRLIYYSQIVNDFQKGDIAEGYSVSREKKESFPLTVTSAQKNPTAFYLCASTDRGTGGVNYGYTFGSGTRLTVV.

The chain links TRBV9 to TRBJ2-1; D may be TRBD1 (5 bases). V lost 2 bases to trimming and J lost 0 bases, with 12 bases between them. The CDR3 is made up of 16 amino acids. Germline CDR1 reads SGDLS; CDR2 reads YYNGEE. The CDR3 loop reads CASSVGAPSSYNEQFF. The CDR3 DNA follows: TGTGCCAGCAGCGTTGGGGCACCTAGCTCCTACAATGAGCAGTTCTTC.

V gene TRBV28 combines with J gene TRBJ1-3, with D unclear. The V and J ends lost 6 bases and 0 bases respectively, with 12 bases between them. The germline V gene has CDR1 MDHEN and CDR2 SYDVKM. The CDR3 consists of 15 residues. DNA for the CDR3: TGTGCCAGCAGACGGAACGGAGGCTCTGGAAACACCATATATTTT. Translating gives CASRRNGGSGNTIYF.

The chain has TRBV30 and TRBJ1-4; 8 bases are a match to TRBD1. Germline V CDR1 and CDR2: GTSNPN, SVGIG (reference sequence). After removal of 4 bases from V and 7 bases from J, the junction contained 5 bases not matched to a gene. CDR3 length: 13 residues. CDR3 in DNA: TGTGCCTGGACCAGGGGGCGCAGTGAAAAACTGTTTTTT. It specifies CAWTRGRSEKLFF.

This clone was counted once. The chain carries TRBV15 and TRBJ2-7; D is perhaps TRBD1 (6 bases). The germline V gene encodes CDR1 LNHNV and CDR2 YYDKDF (reference sequence). The ends were cut back, 7 bases at V and 6 bases at J, with 19 bases in the middle. This CDR3 has 14 residues. The CDR3 reads CATTIRDTLGEQYF. CDR3 bases: TGTGCCACCACCATCCGGGACACGCTTGGCGAGCAGTACTTC.

The chain uses TRBV25-1 and TRBJ2-7; 8 bases align to TRBD1. The CDR3 sequence is 12 residues long. The trim removed 7 bases at V and 4 bases at J, leaving 3 bases unmatched. From germline, CDR1 is MGHDK and CDR2 SYGVNS. The CDR3 nucleotides read TGTGCCAGCAAACAGGGGGAATACGAGCAGTACTTC. Residues: CASKQGEYEQYF.